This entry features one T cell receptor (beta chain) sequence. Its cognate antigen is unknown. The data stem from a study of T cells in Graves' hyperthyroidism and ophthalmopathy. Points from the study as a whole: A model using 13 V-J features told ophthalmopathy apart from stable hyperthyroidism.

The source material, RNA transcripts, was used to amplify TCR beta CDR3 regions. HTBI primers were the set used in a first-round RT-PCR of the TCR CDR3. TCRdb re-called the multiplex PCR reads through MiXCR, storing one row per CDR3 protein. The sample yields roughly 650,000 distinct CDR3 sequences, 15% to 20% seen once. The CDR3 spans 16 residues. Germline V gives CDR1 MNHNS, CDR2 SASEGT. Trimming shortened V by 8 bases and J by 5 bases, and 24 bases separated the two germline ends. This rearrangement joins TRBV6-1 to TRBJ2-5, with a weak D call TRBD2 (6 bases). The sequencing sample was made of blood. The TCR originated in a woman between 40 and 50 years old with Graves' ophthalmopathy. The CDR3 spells CASLTNSGLRSETQYF. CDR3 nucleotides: TGTGCCAGCCTGACAAATAGCGGCCTACGCAGCGAGACCCAGTACTTC.